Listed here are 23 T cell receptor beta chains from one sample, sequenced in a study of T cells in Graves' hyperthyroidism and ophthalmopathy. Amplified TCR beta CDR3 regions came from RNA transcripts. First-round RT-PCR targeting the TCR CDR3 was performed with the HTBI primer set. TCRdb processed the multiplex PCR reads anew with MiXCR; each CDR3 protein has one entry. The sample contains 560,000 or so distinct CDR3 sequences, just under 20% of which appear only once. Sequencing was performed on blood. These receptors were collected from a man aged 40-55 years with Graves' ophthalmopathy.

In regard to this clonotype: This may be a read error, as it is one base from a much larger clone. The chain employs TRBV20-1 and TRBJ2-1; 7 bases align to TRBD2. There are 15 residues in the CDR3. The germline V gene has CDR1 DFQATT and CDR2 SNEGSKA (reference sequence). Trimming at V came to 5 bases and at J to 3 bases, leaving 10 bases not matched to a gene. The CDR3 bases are TGCAGTGCTGAGGGAGGGAGCCAAGGCTACAATGAGCAGTTCTTC. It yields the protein CSAEGGSQGYNEQFF.

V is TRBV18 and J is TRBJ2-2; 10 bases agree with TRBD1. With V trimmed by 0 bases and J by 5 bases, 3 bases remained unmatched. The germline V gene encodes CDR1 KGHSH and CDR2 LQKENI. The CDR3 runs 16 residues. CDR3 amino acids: CASSPPADRGTGELFF. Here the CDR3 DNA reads TGTGCCAGCTCACCACCGGCGGACAGGGGGACCGGGGAGCTGTTTTTT.

In nucleotides, the CDR3 is TGCGCCAGCAGTCCGCTTAGGGTAATCGGGGCCAACGTCCTGACTTTC. This encodes CASSPLRVIGANVLTF. The chain employs TRBV5-1 and TRBJ2-6; D is unresolved. The CDR3 runs 16 residues. Germline-derived CDR1 and CDR2 are SGHRS and YFSETQ. Trimming left V 5 bases short and J 4 bases short, with 16 bases between.

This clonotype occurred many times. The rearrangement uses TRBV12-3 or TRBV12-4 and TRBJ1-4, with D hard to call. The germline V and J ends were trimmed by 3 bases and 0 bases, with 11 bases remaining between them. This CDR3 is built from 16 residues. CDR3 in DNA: TGTGCCAGCAGTTTGGGAGAAATTGCAACTAATGAAAAACTGTTTTTT. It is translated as CASSLGEIATNEKLFF.

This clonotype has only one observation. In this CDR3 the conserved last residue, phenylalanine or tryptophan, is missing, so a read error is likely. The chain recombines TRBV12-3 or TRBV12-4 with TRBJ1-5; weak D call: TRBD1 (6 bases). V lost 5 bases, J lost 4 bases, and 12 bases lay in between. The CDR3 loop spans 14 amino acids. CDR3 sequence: CASSNPGENQPQHL. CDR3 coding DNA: TGTGCCAGCAGTAACCCAGGGGAGAATCAGCCCCAGCATCTT.

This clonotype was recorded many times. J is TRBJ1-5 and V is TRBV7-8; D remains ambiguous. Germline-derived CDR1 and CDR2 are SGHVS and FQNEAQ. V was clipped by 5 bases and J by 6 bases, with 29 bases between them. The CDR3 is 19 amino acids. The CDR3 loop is CASSLRSGNLRRRSQPQHF. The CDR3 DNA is TGTGCCAGCAGCCTCAGGAGTGGGAACCTCAGAAGACGAAGTCAGCCCCAGCATTTT.

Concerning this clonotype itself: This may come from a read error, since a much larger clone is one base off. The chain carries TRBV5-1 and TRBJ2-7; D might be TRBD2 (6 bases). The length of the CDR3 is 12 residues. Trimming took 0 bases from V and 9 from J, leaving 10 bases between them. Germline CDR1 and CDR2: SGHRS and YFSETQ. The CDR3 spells CASSLELARQYF. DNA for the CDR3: TGCGCCAGCAGCTTGGAACTAGCAAGGCAGTACTTC. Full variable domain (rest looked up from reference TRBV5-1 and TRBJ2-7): KAGVTQTPRYLIKTRGQQVTLSCSPISGHRSVSWYQQTPGQGLQFLFEYFSETQRNKGNFPGRFSGRQFSNSRSEMNVSTLELGDSALYLCASSLELARQYFGPGTRLTVT.

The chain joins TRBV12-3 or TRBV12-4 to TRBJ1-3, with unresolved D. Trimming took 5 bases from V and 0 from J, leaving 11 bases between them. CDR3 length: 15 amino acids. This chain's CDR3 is CASSPRHLSGNTIYF. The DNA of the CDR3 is TGTGCCAGCAGTCCTCGACATCTCTCTGGAAACACCATATATTTT.

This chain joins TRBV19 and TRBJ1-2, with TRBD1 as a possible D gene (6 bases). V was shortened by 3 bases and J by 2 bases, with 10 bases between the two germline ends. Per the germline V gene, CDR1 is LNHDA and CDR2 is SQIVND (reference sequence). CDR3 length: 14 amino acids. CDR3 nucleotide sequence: TGTGCCAGTAGTATCTTGGACAGAAACTATGGCTACACCTTC. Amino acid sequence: CASSILDRNYGYTF.

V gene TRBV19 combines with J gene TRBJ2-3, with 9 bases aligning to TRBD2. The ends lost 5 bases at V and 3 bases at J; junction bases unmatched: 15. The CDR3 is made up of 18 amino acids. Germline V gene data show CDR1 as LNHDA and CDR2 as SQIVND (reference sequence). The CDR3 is CASSSIAGDEVRTDTQYF. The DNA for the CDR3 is TGTGCCAGTAGTTCCATAGCGGGAGATGAGGTGAGAACAGATACGCAGTATTTT.

This CDR3 reads CASSLYTGESTDTQYF. The CDR3 region has the DNA TGCGCCAGCAGCTTGTACACGGGGGAGAGCACAGATACGCAGTATTTT. This chain links TRBV5-1 with TRBJ2-3; tentatively, D is TRBD2 (6 bases). The V and J ends lost 1 base and 0 bases respectively, with 12 bases between them. Germline V gene lookup returns CDR1 SGHRS and CDR2 YFSETQ. The CDR3 sequence is 16 residues long.

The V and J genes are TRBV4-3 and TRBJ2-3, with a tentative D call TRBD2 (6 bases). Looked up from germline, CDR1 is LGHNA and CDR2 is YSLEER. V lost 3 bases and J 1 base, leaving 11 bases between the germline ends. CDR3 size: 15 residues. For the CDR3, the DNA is TGCGCCAGCAGCCAGGAGGGCCTGGGCACAGATACGCAGTATTTT. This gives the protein CASSQEGLGTDTQYF.

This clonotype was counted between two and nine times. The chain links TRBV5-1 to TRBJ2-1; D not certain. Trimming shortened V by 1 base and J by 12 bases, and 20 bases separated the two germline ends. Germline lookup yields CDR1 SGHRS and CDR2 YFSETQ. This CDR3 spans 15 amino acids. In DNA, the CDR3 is TGCGCCAGCAGCTTGTCGTCTACCCTTGGTCGCGGGCAGTTCTTC. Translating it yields CASSLSSTLGRGQFF.

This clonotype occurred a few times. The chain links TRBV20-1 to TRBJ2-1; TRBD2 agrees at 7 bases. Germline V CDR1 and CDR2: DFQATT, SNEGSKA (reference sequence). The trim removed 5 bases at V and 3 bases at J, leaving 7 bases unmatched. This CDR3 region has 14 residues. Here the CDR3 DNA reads TGCAGTGCTTCCGGGACTAATAACTACAATGAGCAGTTCTTC. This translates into CSASGTNNYNEQFF.

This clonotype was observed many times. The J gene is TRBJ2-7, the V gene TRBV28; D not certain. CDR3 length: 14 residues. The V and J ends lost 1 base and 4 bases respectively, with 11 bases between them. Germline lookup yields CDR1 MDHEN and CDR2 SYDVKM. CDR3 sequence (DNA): TGTGCCAGCAGTTTATCCTCCCCCCCATACGAGCAGTACTTC. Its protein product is CASSLSSPPYEQYF. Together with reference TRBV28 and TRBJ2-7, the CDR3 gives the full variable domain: DVKVTQSSRYLVKRTGEKVFLECVQDMDHENMFWYRQDPGLGLRLIYFSYDVKMKEKGDIPEGYSVSREKKERFSLILESASTNQTSMYLCASSLSSPPYEQYFGPGTRLTVT.

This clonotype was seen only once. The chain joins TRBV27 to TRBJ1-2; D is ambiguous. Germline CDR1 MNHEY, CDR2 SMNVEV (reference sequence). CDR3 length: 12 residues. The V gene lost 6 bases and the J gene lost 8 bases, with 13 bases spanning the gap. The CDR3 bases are TGTGCCAGCAGGGTTACCTCGGGGGGCTACACCTTC. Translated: CASRVTSGGYTF.

Here the CDR3 reads CSASGGVEQFF. The CDR3 DNA reads as TGCAGTGCTAGTGGGGGAGTTGAGCAGTTCTTC. The V gene is TRBV20-1, the J gene TRBJ2-1, with D possibly being TRBD1 or TRBD2 (5 bases each). CDR3 length equals 11 residues. V lost 3 bases to trimming and J lost 9 bases, with 9 bases between them. Germline-derived CDR1 and CDR2 are DFQATT and SNEGSKA (reference sequence).

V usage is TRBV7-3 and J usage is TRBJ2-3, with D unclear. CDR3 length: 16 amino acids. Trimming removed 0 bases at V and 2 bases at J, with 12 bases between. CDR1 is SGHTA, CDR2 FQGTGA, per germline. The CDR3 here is CASSLTGPQITDTQYF. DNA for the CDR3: TGTGCCAGCAGCTTAACGGGTCCTCAGATCACAGATACGCAGTATTTT.

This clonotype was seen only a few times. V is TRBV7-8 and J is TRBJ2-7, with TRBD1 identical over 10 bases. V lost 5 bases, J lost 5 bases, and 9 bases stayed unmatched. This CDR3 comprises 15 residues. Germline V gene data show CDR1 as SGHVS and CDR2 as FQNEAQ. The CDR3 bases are TGTGCCAGCAGCCTACGACAGGGGGCCCCACACGAGCAGTACTTC. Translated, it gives CASSLRQGAPHEQYF.

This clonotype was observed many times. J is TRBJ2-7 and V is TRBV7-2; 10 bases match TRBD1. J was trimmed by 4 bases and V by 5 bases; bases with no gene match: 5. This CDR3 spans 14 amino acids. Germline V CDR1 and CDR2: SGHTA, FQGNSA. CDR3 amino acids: CASSRDRGSYEQYF. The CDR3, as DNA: TGTGCCAGCAGCCGGGACAGGGGCTCGTACGAGCAGTACTTC.

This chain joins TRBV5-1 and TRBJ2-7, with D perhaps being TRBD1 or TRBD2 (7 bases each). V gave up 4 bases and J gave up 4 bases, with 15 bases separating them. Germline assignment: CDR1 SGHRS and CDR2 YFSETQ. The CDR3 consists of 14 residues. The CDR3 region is CASSPAGTVYEQYF. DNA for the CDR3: TGCGCCAGCAGCCCAGCGGGGACAGTATACGAGCAGTACTTC. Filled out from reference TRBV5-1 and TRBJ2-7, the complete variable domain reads KAGVTQTPRYLIKTRGQQVTLSCSPISGHRSVSWYQQTPGQGLQFLFEYFSETQRNKGNFPGRFSGRQFSNSRSEMNVSTLELGDSALYLCASSPAGTVYEQYFGPGTRLTVT.

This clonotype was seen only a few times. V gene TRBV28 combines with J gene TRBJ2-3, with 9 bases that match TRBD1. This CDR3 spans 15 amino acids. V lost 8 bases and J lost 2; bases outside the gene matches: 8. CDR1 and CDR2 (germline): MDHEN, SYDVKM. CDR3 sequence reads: CASGLQGAITDTQYF. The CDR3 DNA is TGTGCCAGCGGCTTACAGGGGGCAATCACAGATACGCAGTATTTT.

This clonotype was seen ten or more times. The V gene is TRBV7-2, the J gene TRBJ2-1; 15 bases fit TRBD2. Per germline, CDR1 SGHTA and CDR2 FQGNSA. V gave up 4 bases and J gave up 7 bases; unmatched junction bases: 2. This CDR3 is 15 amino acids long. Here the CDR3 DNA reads TGTGCCAGCAGCTCCGGACTAGCGGGAGGGAATGAGCAGTTCTTC. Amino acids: CASSSGLAGGNEQFF.